This T cell receptor (beta chain) was sequenced for a study of immune characteristics of hereditary and idiopathic chronic pancreatitis. With regard to the full study: The study examined local immune cells and TCRbeta repertoires in the pancreas in hereditary and idiopathic chronic pancreatitis, using control pancreases from organ donors for comparison. TCRbeta sequencing covered a few control pancreases, under ten hereditary chronic pancreatitis pancreases and about 6 idiopathic chronic pancreatitis pancreases. The gDNA-based approach was chosen because it involved minimal in vitro experimental manipulation of pancreas-infiltrating T cells. Paper-wide results and their limitations: Hereditary and idiopathic chronic pancreatitis differed in Vbeta-Jbeta gene family usage, including TRBV10, TRBV19, TRBV23 and TRBV5. Because patient tissue could only be obtained at the time of TPIAT, differences in disease duration may have influenced the immune findings. Compared with controls, TCRbeta repertoire diversity was significantly higher and clonality was lower in both chronic pancreatitis groups. Chronic pancreatitis caused by alcohol use was not included in the study. Among 13 chronic pancreatitis patients, higher numbers of productive TCR rearrangements went along with higher disease severity scores, showing a positive correlation.

Library construction relied on the immunoSEQ multiplex PCR assay. From pancreatic genomic DNA, the TCRbeta CDR3 region and adjacent sequences were amplified and sequenced. Concerning the study's data processing: Repertoire diversity was assessed as a mean normalized Shannon-Wiener index, and productive clonality and productive rearrangement counts were also measured. Control and chronic pancreatitis repertoire metrics were compared by means of the nonparametric Mann-Whitney U test. A shared clonotype was defined as a CDR3beta sequence with the same amino acid composition and length across subjects. The table comes from immuneACCESS by way of TCRdb, which keeps in-frame sequences with V and J called. Part of the clones is missing from these tables; in studies checked, under half for an unresolved V gene and the rest for unknown reasons. That table is the source of V, J and clone size, and D and trimming were worked out from the DNA. The sample contains about 14,000 clones, around 67% of them found a single time. The ten biggest clones cover 14% of the sample.

The germline V gene (reference sequence) gives CDR1 as LGHDT and CDR2 as YNNKEL. V is clipped by 2 bases and J by 4 bases, and the sequence between their germline boundaries is 11 bases long. From the cysteine through the phenylalanine, the CDR3 covers 14 amino acids. The entry retains the CDR3 DNA only, 42 bases that are in frame from base 1. Chronic pancreatitis pancreas tissue was obtained from patients undergoing total pancreatectomy with islet autotransplantation (TPIAT). The chronic pancreatitis patients who were included had no known history of diabetes. For TCRbeta sequencing, genomic DNA was extracted directly from bulk pancreas tissue, without T cell sorting. Pancreas tissues from patients and organ donors were collected consecutively at two US centers. To note about this clone: Its cognate antigen has yet to be identified. Base qualities are not at hand, and no much larger clone is one base apart.

The source material was pancreas tissue with hereditary chronic pancreatitis. The receptor's source is a human donor with chronic pancreatitis. The sequence links TRBV3-1 (or the pseudogene TRBV3-2) to TRBJ2-5; perhaps TRBD1 is the D gene, with 6 bases matching. The CDR3 has the sequence CASSQNRDRETQYF. The nucleotide sequence reads as follows: TGTGCCAGCAGCCAAAACAGGGACCGAGAGACCCAGTACTTC.